This T cell receptor (beta chain) was captured in a study of blood T cells in healthy people across ages (dated by TCRdb to between 2014 and 2017). In terms of the full investigation: In model experiments, template switching captured roughly one uniquely barcoded TCR beta cDNA molecule for every two T cells. To avoid experimental bias, donors of different ages were randomly spread across the sequencing lanes. To track age-related changes in TCR beta repertoire diversity, the study relied on deep sequencing normalized with unique cDNA molecular identifiers. For two donors (one aged 18 to 30 and one aged 80 or older), the study analyzed two additional independent replicas of 1 million unique cDNA reads from the same blood draw. Donors were grouped into four age groups: young (average roughly 17 years), middle-aged (approximately 41), aged (about 59) and long-lived (about 90). General conclusions and limits of the study: Compared with the aged group, the long-lived group had more naive CD4+ T cells, fewer expanded clones and increased TCR diversity, suggesting age selection. As age increased, observed TCR beta diversity per million T cells dropped in a roughly linear way, and a significant reduction was already evident by age around 41. Since profiling was done on bulk unsorted PBMCs, naive and antigen-experienced compartments could not be conclusively compared. Estimates of total diversity based on one million sequenced T cells were considered lower bounds and underestimates. A strong correlation was found between observed TCR beta diversity and the percentage of naive T cells measured by flow cytometry. Donor CMV infection status was unknown, potentially confounding age-related changes in expanded clonotypes.

This clonotype was recorded a few times. The clone's antigen remains unknown. There are no base qualities to consult, and no much larger clone falls within one base. The germline ends are 10 bases apart after V is trimmed by 3 bases and J by 4 bases. The CDR3 goes from the cysteine to the phenylalanine over 12 residues. The kept DNA is CDR3 alone, 36 bases in frame from the first base. Looking up the germline V gene (reference sequence) yields CDR1 DFQATT and CDR2 SNEGSKA. The roughly 42 donors, aged roughly 6 to 100 years, were systemically healthy Caucasian individuals from Russia. Approximately 9.3 milliliters of peripheral blood were collected from each donor into EDTA-treated Vacutainer tubes. Ficoll-Paque density-gradient centrifugation was used to isolate PBMCs, with at least 7 million obtained per sample. Trizol reagent was used to extract total RNA from the PBMCs, yielding at least 5.5 micrograms per sample. Naive CD45RAhigh/CD27high T cell percentages were measured by flow cytometry on a PBMC aliquot from every donor.

Library construction relied on 5' RACE. TCRdb lists the instrument as Illumina HiSeq 2500. A second PCR of 7 to 11 cycles was performed with a sample-barcoded 5' primer and a J-beta primer mix. A template-switch 5' adaptor carrying 12 random nucleotides introduced a unique molecular identifier onto each TCR beta cDNA molecule. Each sample yielded at least 3 million CDR3-containing paired-end reads. The Mint cDNA synthesis kit, primed by a TRBC-specific oligonucleotide, was used to synthesize first-strand cDNA from all RNA. Following uracil-DNA glycosylase treatment, all cDNA underwent a first 18-cycle PCR with the universal primers M1SS and BC2_uni_R. The published analysis was carried out like this. Normalization of each sample was performed by random selection of 1 million high-quality reads, each carrying a distinct molecular identifier. Instead of being binned into consensus sequences, reads with shared molecular identifiers were discarded. MiTCR, run with a Q25 quality threshold and the strictest error-elimination algorithm, handled CDR3 identification, clonotype clustering and error correction. A nonparametric unseen species model with Euler transformation was used to estimate lower-bound total TCR beta diversity. TCRdb itself trimmed the public reads at Q25 with fastp, ran MiXCR and retained productive beta chains. Under each unique CDR3 protein, matching rows form one entry showing the most common genes and DNA. The V and J calls here are based on TCRdb, not the publication. Counted in this sample were about 940,000 distinct CDR3 sequences; about 48% of them appeared once. Around 15% of the sample rests with the top ten.

The chain is encoded by TRBV20-1 joined to TRBJ2-7; matching of 5 bases hints at TRBD2 as the D gene. The source material was blood. The receptor was isolated from a man between 25 and 39 years old in good health. Here is the DNA: TGCAGTGCTAGGGCGTCGGGGTACGAGCAGTACTTC. Its translation is CSARASGYEQYF.